A selection of T cell receptor beta chains follows, all from one sample in a study of T cell responses to AZD1222 COVID-19 vaccine. This table comes from immunoSEQ multiplex PCR, and its TCRdb copy is limited to in-frame clones, with some not included. The sample shows 95,000 to 110,000 clones, approximately 91% of them seen only once. The specimen comprised peripheral blood, sampled on day 0 of AZD1222 vaccination. The receptor source for this set is an adult in good health. The CDR3 runs from the conserved cysteine through the conserved F or W. D genes are given only for firm matches. Not all rows give a size; the values are once, few, many and, for expanded clones, a class.

V gene	D gene	clone size	J gene	CDR3 DNA	CDR3 protein
TRBV11-1	TRBD2	once	TRBJ2-2	TGTGCCAGCAGCCCCGGACTAGTGGGGGGGGCCGGGGAGCTGTTTTTT	CASSPGLVGGAGELFF
TRBV5-4	NA	NA	TRBJ2-5	TGTGCCAGCAGCCGGCTTGGGGTTCAGGAGACCCAGTACTTC	CASSRLGVQETQYF
TRBV12-1	NA	NA	TRBJ2-3	NA	CASSFAQGSTDTQYF
TRBV2	TRBD2	NA	TRBJ2-3	TGTGCCAGCAGTGGGGACTACACAGATACGCAGTATTTT	CASSGDYTDTQYF
TRBV4-1	NA	NA	TRBJ2-3	TGCGCCAGCAGCCAAGCCCCGTACACAGATACGCAGTATTTT	CASSQAPYTDTQYF
TRBV21-1	NA	NA	TRBJ1-1	TGTGCCAGCAGCAACTCGCAGGGAATGGGGACTGAAGCTTTCTTT	CASSNSQGMGTEAFF
TRBV25-1	TRBD1	NA	TRBJ1-4	TGTGCCAGCAGTGCCTCGGACAGGGAAATCGAAAAACTGTTTTTT	CASSASDREIEKLFF
TRBV7-3	NA	NA	TRBJ2-3	TGTGCCAGCAGCTTAAATGGGGGGCCTCACACAGATACGCAGTATTTT	CASSLNGGPHTDTQYF
TRBV7-9	NA	NA	TRBJ1-1	TGTGCCAGCAGCCTGGGGCGCACTGAAGCTTTCTTT	CASSLGRTEAFF
TRBV3-1/TRBV3-2	NA	NA	TRBJ1-6	TGTGCCAGCAGCCAATCCGGCCGGAGCTATAATTCACCCCTCCACTTT	CASSQSGRSYNSPLHF
TRBV27	NA	NA	TRBJ1-4	TGTGCCAGCAGACCCTCCGGGCAGGGTGGGGCTAAACTGTTTTTT	CASRPSGQGGAKLFF
TRBV12-3/TRBV12-4	TRBD1	NA	TRBJ1-2	TGTGCCAGCGCGACACAGGGGCACTATGGCTACACCTTC	CASATQGHYGYTF
TRBV18	TRBD2	NA	TRBJ2-6	TGTGCCAGCTCACGGGAGGGACCTGGGGCCAACGTCCTGACTTTC	CASSREGPGANVLTF
TRBV24-1	NA	once	TRBJ2-2	TGTGCCACCAGTGATGCGGACAGGAACACCGGGGAGCTGTTTTTT	CATSDADRNTGELFF
TRBV10-2	TRBD1	NA	TRBJ1-5	TGCGCCAGCAGAGACAGGGGCCTTAGCAATCAGCCCCAGCATTTT	CASRDRGLSNQPQHF
TRBV5-6	NA	once	TRBJ1-1	TGTGCCAGCAGTCAGGGACCCGGGACGAGGAACACTGAAGCTTTCTTT	CASSQGPGTRNTEAFF
TRBV6-6	TRBD1	NA	TRBJ1-5	TGTGCCAGCAGCCCCTGGGGGACAGGGGTATCGGGGTATAGCAATCAGCCCCAGCATTTT	CASSPWGTGVSGYSNQPQHF
TRBV2	NA	few	TRBJ1-4	TGTGCCAGCAGTCCTGACAGGTTCGATGAAAAACTGTTTTTT	CASSPDRFDEKLFF
TRBV5-5	NA	NA	TRBJ2-7	TGTGCCAGCAGCTTGTGGGAGGGGACAGCGGAAAAGTACGAGCAGTACTTC	CASSLWEGTAEKYEQYF
TRBV18	TRBD1	once	TRBJ1-1	TGTGCCAGCTCACCGTTTCAGGGGGACACTGAAGCTTTCTTT	CASSPFQGDTEAFF
TRBV5-8	NA	NA	TRBJ2-2	TGTGCCAGCAGCTCCCGGACTTCTGGGGAGCTGTTTTTT	CASSSRTSGELFF
TRBV18	NA	few	TRBJ2-5	TGTGCCAGCTCAAACGGCTCCTTTTACGCATTAGAGACCCAGTACTTC	CASSNGSFYALETQYF
TRBV10-3	NA	NA	TRBJ2-1	TGTGCCATCAGCACAACGGCCTACAATGAGCAGTTCTTC	CAISTTAYNEQFF
TRBV3-1/TRBV3-2	NA	NA	TRBJ1-1	TGTGCCAGCGGGTCAGGGAGGAACACTGAAGCTTTCTTT	CASGSGRNTEAFF
TRBV10-1	NA	NA	TRBJ2-2	TGCGCCAGCAGTGAGTCTGACACCGGGGAGCTGTTTTTT	CASSESDTGELFF
TRBV19	TRBD1	NA	TRBJ1-1	TGTGCCAGTAGTAATCCGACAGGGGTGGGCACTGAAGCTTTCTTT	CASSNPTGVGTEAFF
TRBV19	NA	NA	TRBJ2-7	TGTGCCAGTAGTATAGGGGCAGGGGGGACCTACGAGCAGTACTTC	CASSIGAGGTYEQYF
TRBV29-1	NA	NA	TRBJ2-4	TGCAGCGTTGTCAGAGAGATACTAGCCAAAAACATTCAGTACTTC	CSVVREILAKNIQYF
TRBV30	NA	NA	TRBJ1-6	TGTGCCTGGAGTCAAGGGGGATCCCTTTATATGTATTCACCCCTCCACTTT	CAWSQGGSLYMYSPLHF
TRBV5-8	NA	once	TRBJ1-3	TGTGCCAGCAGCCTACTCGGGACCTCCTCTGGAAACACCATATATTTT	CASSLLGTSSGNTIYF
TRBV7-2	NA	NA	TRBJ1-1	TGTGCCAGCAGCTTTGACGTGAACACTGAAGCTTTCTTT	CASSFDVNTEAFF